Below, 16 T cell receptor beta chains from the same sample are listed, as sequenced in a study of T cell responses to AZD1222 COVID-19 vaccine. The repertoire was sequenced with immunoSEQ multiplex PCR; TCRdb's copy has only in-frame clones and lacks some. The sample yields about 100,000 clones, 88% seen once. Sequences were derived from peripheral blood, sampled on day 0 of AZD1222 vaccination. These receptors originate from an adult in good health.

CDR3 in DNA: TGTGCCAGTAGTACCTACGGGACGTACACCTACAATGAGCAGTTCTTC. It translates to CASSTYGTYTYNEQFF. V is TRBV19 and J is TRBJ2-1; D is tentatively TRBD1 or TRBD2 (5 bases each). The length of the CDR3 is 16 residues. V lost 4 bases to trimming and J lost 2 bases, with 15 bases between them. Germline V lookup: CDR1 LNHDA, CDR2 SQIVND (reference sequence). The full variable domain, rest sourced from reference TRBV19 and TRBJ2-1, is DGGITQSPKYLFRKEGQNVTLSCEQNLNHDAMYWYRQDPGQGLRLIYYSQIVNDFQKGDIAEGYSVSREKKESFPLTVTSAQKNPTAFYLCASSTYGTYTYNEQFFGPGTRLTVL.

Only a few counts were recorded for this clone. The genes are TRBV19 and TRBJ1-1; maybe TRBD1 (5 bases). This CDR3 comprises 16 residues. Trimming removed 3 bases from V and 2 bases from J, with 16 bases in between. The germline V gene encodes CDR1 LNHDA and CDR2 SQIVND (reference sequence). The DNA for the CDR3 is TGTGCCAGTAGTATGGGCCGGGACCGAAGCAACACTGAAGCTTTCTTT. Protein: CASSMGRDRSNTEAFF.

This chain joins TRBV6-5 and TRBJ1-1; no firm D call. Germline V gene sequence: CDR1 MNHEY, CDR2 SVGAGI. This CDR3 is 13 amino acids long. V lost 4 bases, J lost 3 bases, and 9 bases lay in between. As DNA, the CDR3 is TGTGCCAGCAGTTTAAGATGGGACACTGAAGCTTTCTTT. Translated: CASSLRWDTEAFF.

To note about this clone: Different DNA sequences within this sample yield the same CDR3. The rearrangement uses TRBV18 and TRBJ1-5, with D tentatively TRBD1 (5 bases). The CDR3 length is 14 residues. The V and J ends lost 1 base and 5 bases respectively, with 9 bases between them. CDR1 KGHSH and CDR2 LQKENI come from the germline V gene. The CDR3 nucleotides read TGTGCCAGCTCACCACGGGACGGACATCAGCCCCAGCATTTT. Translating gives CASSPRDGHQPQHF. The variable domain in full, with the rest retrieved from reference TRBV18 and TRBJ1-5, is NAGVMQNPRHLVRRRGQEARLRCSPMKGHSHVYWYRQLPEEGLKFMVYLQKENIIDESGMPKERFSAEFPKEGPSILRIQQVVRGDSAAYFCASSPRDGHQPQHFGDGTRLSIL.

The chain carries TRBV18 and TRBJ2-7; 11 bases are shared with TRBD1. The CDR3 extends over 16 amino acids. Looked up from germline, CDR1 is KGHSH and CDR2 is LQKENI. The J segment lost 5 bases and the V segment lost 4 bases, leaving 10 bases of the junction unmatched. CDR3 sequence (DNA): TGTGCCAGCTCACGTTGGACAGGGGGCGGAATGGACGAGCAGTACTTC. This codes for CASSRWTGGGMDEQYF.

J is TRBJ2-7 and V is TRBV19; 8 positions agree with TRBD1. The junction had 6 bases not matched to a gene; V was cut back by 5 bases and J by 3 bases. CDR1 is LNHDA, CDR2 SQIVND, per germline (reference sequence). The CDR3 length is 14 residues. DNA of the CDR3: TGTGCCAGTAGTTTTGGACAGGGAGGCTACGAGCAGTACTTC. Translating it yields CASSFGQGGYEQYF.

CDR3 nucleotide sequence: TGTGCCAGCAGCTCGAGACAGGGGGCGCGAGGCTATGGCTACACCTTC. As protein: CASSSRQGARGYGYTF. This sequence joins TRBV7-2 and TRBJ1-2; 10 nucleotides match TRBD1. Germline V gene lookup returns CDR1 SGHTA and CDR2 FQGNSA. V dropped 4 bases and J dropped 4; count of bases not matched to a gene: 9. The CDR3 loop spans 16 amino acids.

This clone was detected only once. This rearrangement joins TRBV11-1 to TRBJ1-1, with no clear D. CDR1 is SGHAT and CDR2 is FQDESV in the germline V gene (reference sequence). V was trimmed by 0 bases and J by 7 bases, leaving 12 bases between them. This CDR3 is 14 amino acids long. CDR3 sequence reads: CASSLARAAHEAFF. The CDR3 DNA reads TGTGCCAGCAGCTTAGCGCGGGCAGCCCATGAAGCTTTCTTT. Full variable domain (missing parts from reference TRBV11-1 and TRBJ1-1): EAEVAQSPRYKITEKSQAVAFWCDPISGHATLYWYRQILGQGPELLVQFQDESVVDDSQLPKDRFSAERLKGVDSTLKIQPAELGDSAMYLCASSLARAAHEAFFGQGTRLTVV.

The V and J genes are TRBV30 and TRBJ2-2, with 8 bases identical to TRBD2. The J segment lost 7 bases and the V segment lost 4 bases, leaving 14 bases of the junction unmatched. CDR1 is GTSNPN and CDR2 is SVGIG in the germline V gene (reference sequence). This CDR3 is 16 amino acids long. This CDR3 is CAWNALPAGVYGELFF. The CDR3 region has the DNA TGTGCCTGGAACGCATTACCAGCGGGAGTCTACGGGGAGCTGTTTTTT.

V is TRBV9 and J is TRBJ2-1; D may be TRBD2 (5 bases). The germline CDR1 and CDR2 sequences are SGDLS and YYNGEE. The germline V and J ends were trimmed by 0 bases and 0 bases, with 10 bases remaining between them. The CDR3 is 16 amino acids. CDR3 DNA sequence: TGTGCCAGCAGCGTAGACGAGCGGAGCTCCTACAATGAGCAGTTCTTC. Translating gives CASSVDERSSYNEQFF.

The V gene is TRBV5-1, the J gene TRBJ1-2; D unclear. Germline loops: CDR1 SGHRS, CDR2 YFSETQ. The V end lost 0 bases, the J end lost 2 bases, and 8 bases lay between the germline ends. The CDR3 consists of 14 residues. CDR3: CASSLDSRNYGYTF. Here the CDR3 DNA reads TGCGCCAGCAGCTTGGATTCCAGAAACTATGGCTACACCTTC.

V and J are TRBV19 and TRBJ1-1; a possible D gene is TRBD1 (5 bases). CDR3 length: 15 residues. Between the trimmed V and J ends, which lost 4 bases and 6 bases, there was a span of 18 bases. Germline CDR1 and CDR2: LNHDA and SQIVND (reference sequence). CDR3 bases: TGTGCCAGTAGTAGTCAGGGCTTAGGTTCTTCTGAAGCTTTCTTT. The encoded protein is CASSSQGLGSSEAFF.

The J gene is TRBJ1-2, the V gene TRBV9; 8 bases are shared with TRBD1. There are 15 residues in the CDR3. The V segment lost 3 bases and the J segment 5 bases; nucleotides outside the gene matches: 9. Looked up from germline, CDR1 is SGDLS and CDR2 is YYNGEE. The CDR3 coding sequence is TGTGCCAGCAGCGCGCGGACAGGGAGAGAGTATGGCTACACCTTC. Its translation: CASSARTGREYGYTF.

The rearrangement links TRBV3-1 (or the pseudogene TRBV3-2) to TRBJ1-2; a weak D match, TRBD1 (6 bases). Trimming stripped 1 base from V and 6 bases from J, with 18 bases between. The CDR3 covers 16 residues. The germline V gene has CDR1 LGHDT and CDR2 YNNKEL (reference sequence). DNA of the CDR3: TGTGCCAGCAGCCAAGCGGGGGCAGGCGGGGGGAATGGCTACACCTTC. It translates to CASSQAGAGGGNGYTF.

The chain joins TRBV27 to TRBJ1-2, with D possibly matching TRBD1 (5 bases). The germline V and J ends were trimmed by 3 bases and 0 bases, with 11 bases remaining between them. The length of the CDR3 is 15 residues. Germline V gene sequence: CDR1 MNHEY, CDR2 SMNVEV (reference sequence). Here the CDR3 DNA reads TGTGCCAGCAGTTTTATCGACAGACCTAACTATGGCTACACCTTC. It codes for CASSFIDRPNYGYTF.

The chain links TRBV28 to TRBJ2-2; D uncertain. V lost 2 bases and J lost 1, with 5 bases in between. The CDR3 contains 14 residues. CDR1 and CDR2 from the germline V gene are MDHEN and SYDVKM. CDR3 coding DNA: TGTGCCAGCAGTTTACCCGGGAACACCGGGGAGCTGTTTTTT. It is translated as CASSLPGNTGELFF.